Listed below are T cell receptor beta chains from one sample, sequenced in a study of blood T cell repertoires in COVID-19. Profiled with immunoSEQ multiplex PCR; TCRdb holds only in-frame clones, not every one. This sample has roughly 70,000 clones; around 79% occur once, and the top ten carry approximately 20%. The sample consisted of peripheral blood. These receptors were collected from a man between 60 and 75 years old with acute or convalescent COVID-19. The CDR3 runs from the conserved cysteine through the conserved F or W. Fields, in order: J gene, V gene, CDR3 protein.

J gene: TRBJ2-4; V gene: TRBV4-1; CDR3 protein: CASSQDGRARAF
J gene: TRBJ1-1; V gene: TRBV7-6; CDR3 protein: CASSPERGMNTEAFF
J gene: TRBJ2-5; V gene: TRBV5-1; CDR3 protein: CASSLTGDEETQYF
J gene: TRBJ2-2; V gene: TRBV27; CDR3 protein: CASKGQGMTGELFF
J gene: TRBJ1-1; V gene: TRBV2; CDR3 protein: CASSESTGGTEAFF
J gene: TRBJ2-5; V gene: TRBV7-2; CDR3 protein: CASSFRLMQETQYF
J gene: TRBJ2-5; V gene: TRBV6-5; CDR3 protein: CASSSGQGETQYF
J gene: TRBJ2-5; V gene: TRBV28; CDR3 protein: CASSSSGTAETQYF
J gene: TRBJ1-5; V gene: TRBV5-1; CDR3 protein: CASSPGGALGDQPQHF
J gene: TRBJ2-1; V gene: TRBV30; CDR3 protein: CAWSLPGGSGTRFF
J gene: TRBJ2-5; V gene: TRBV4-1; CDR3 protein: CASSLWAGETQYF
J gene: TRBJ2-7; V gene: TRBV19; CDR3 protein: CASSPGQMNEQYF
J gene: TRBJ1-2; V gene: TRBV11-1; CDR3 protein: CASSLYRSYGYTF
J gene: TRBJ2-7; V gene: TRBV3-1/TRBV3-2; CDR3 protein: CASSEGLAGASSYEQYF
J gene: TRBJ1-1; V gene: TRBV6-5; CDR3 protein: CASSLQTGNTEAFF
J gene: TRBJ2-5; V gene: TRBV30; CDR3 protein: CAWRSTGGTQYF
J gene: TRBJ2-1; V gene: TRBV27; CDR3 protein: CASSPLDRNEQFF
J gene: TRBJ2-7; V gene: TRBV18; CDR3 protein: CASSPQGSSYEQYF
J gene: TRBJ2-5; V gene: TRBV29-1; CDR3 protein: CSGILAGGGETQYF
J gene: TRBJ1-6; V gene: TRBV3-1/TRBV3-2; CDR3 protein: CASSQVRDRGSPLHF
J gene: TRBJ2-2; V gene: TRBV24-1; CDR3 protein: CATSPLGGGNTGELFF
J gene: TRBJ2-1; V gene: TRBV5-1; CDR3 protein: CASSPDFVNDYNEQFF
J gene: TRBJ1-1; V gene: TRBV3-1/TRBV3-2; CDR3 protein: CASSRVTGYMDTEAFF
J gene: TRBJ2-2; V gene: TRBV5-1; CDR3 protein: CASSLAGSITGELFF
J gene: TRBJ2-6; V gene: TRBV2; CDR3 protein: CASSESRPGANVLTF
J gene: TRBJ1-3; V gene: TRBV5-1; CDR3 protein: CASSASGVSPFQPGNTIYF
J gene: TRBJ2-5; V gene: TRBV9; CDR3 protein: CASSSGTRSETQYF
J gene: TRBJ1-1; V gene: TRBV21-1; CDR3 protein: CASGLTISLTEAFF
J gene: TRBJ1-6; V gene: TRBV5-6; CDR3 protein: CASSWGDGDSPLHF
J gene: TRBJ2-5; V gene: TRBV2; CDR3 protein: CASSVVTGWETQYF
J gene: TRBJ2-3; V gene: TRBV11-3; CDR3 protein: CASSTGSDTQYF
J gene: TRBJ2-4; V gene: TRBV7-9; CDR3 protein: CASSKDRESKNIQYF
J gene: TRBJ2-3; V gene: TRBV7-9; CDR3 protein: CASSEQGANTQYF
J gene: TRBJ2-3; V gene: TRBV7-2; CDR3 protein: CASSLRRGGSDTQYF
J gene: TRBJ2-3; V gene: TRBV5-1; CDR3 protein: CASSPGLAGTDTQYF
J gene: TRBJ1-1; V gene: TRBV2; CDR3 protein: CASRESGYSAFF
J gene: TRBJ1-4; V gene: TRBV5-1; CDR3 protein: CASTTGGSEKLFF
J gene: TRBJ1-1; V gene: TRBV12-5; CDR3 protein: CASVIGALGGQEAFF
J gene: TRBJ2-3; V gene: TRBV14; CDR3 protein: CASSQGAFEQDTQYF
J gene: TRBJ2-5; V gene: TRBV28; CDR3 protein: CASSPAQGGQGETQYF
J gene: TRBJ2-2; V gene: TRBV4-1; CDR3 protein: CASSTTGHLNTGELFF
J gene: TRBJ2-3; V gene: TRBV7-3; CDR3 protein: CASGNGGSPSTDTQYF
J gene: TRBJ2-6; V gene: TRBV19; CDR3 protein: CASSPDRAGANVLTF
J gene: TRBJ2-1; V gene: TRBV5-5; CDR3 protein: CASSLLFPSTTYNEQFF
J gene: TRBJ2-7; V gene: TRBV3-1/TRBV3-2; CDR3 protein: CASRRRPGTGGRGSEQYF
J gene: TRBJ1-4; V gene: TRBV29-1; CDR3 protein: CSVVRGRATNEKLFF
J gene: TRBJ1-6; V gene: TRBV7-2; CDR3 protein: CASSLLSGGDSPLHF
J gene: TRBJ1-3; V gene: TRBV28; CDR3 protein: CASSQGAGGNTIYF
J gene: TRBJ1-4; V gene: TRBV6-5; CDR3 protein: CASRTDNEKLFF
J gene: TRBJ2-2; V gene: TRBV9; CDR3 protein: CASSGRTGTGELFF
J gene: TRBJ1-4; V gene: TRBV5-1; CDR3 protein: CASSLRYRNEKLFF